This TCR beta chain comes out of a study of blood T cell repertoires in COVID-19. Turning to the study itself: The samples span acute and convalescent COVID-19 from the United States, Italy and Spain.

Libraries were prepared by immunoSEQ multiplex PCR; TCRdb keeps only in-frame clonotypes and omits some of them. The sample carries about 120,000 clones, over 70% recorded once. Trimming left V 10 bases short and J 6 bases short, with 13 bases between. The V gene's germline CDR1 is LNHDA and CDR2 SQIVND (reference sequence). The CDR3 runs 13 residues. The receptor was isolated from a woman aged 70 to 79 with acute or convalescent COVID-19. The gene calls are TRBV19 and TRBJ1-6; possibly TRBD1 for D (5 bases). Sequencing was carried out using peripheral blood. Written as DNA, the CDR3 is TGTGCCACCACACGGGGGGGTAATTCACCCCTCCACTTT. Translating it yields CATTRGGNSPLHF. Looking up the rest from reference TRBV19 and TRBJ1-6 gives the full variable domain: DGGITQSPKYLFRKEGQNVTLSCEQNLNHDAMYWYRQDPGQGLRLIYYSQIVNDFQKGDIAEGYSVSREKKESFPLTVTSAQKNPTAFYLCATTRGGNSPLHFGNGTRLTVT.